The 18 T cell receptor beta chains given below trace back to one sample, sequenced in a study of long-term antiretroviral therapy in people with HIV. The libraries were made with immunoSEQ v3.0 at survey level. Assay used: immunoSEQ multiplex PCR; TCRdb lists only in-frame clones, some missing. The repertoire holds 20,000 to 25,000 clones, with approximately 85% as singletons. This specimen was unsorted PBMCs, taken 1.5 years after starting antiretroviral therapy. Receptor source: a man aged 30 to 45 with HIV.

The genes are TRBV19 and TRBJ2-5; 10 bases align to TRBD2. Germline CDR1 and CDR2: LNHDA and SQIVND (reference sequence). CDR3 size: 16 residues. Unmatched junction bases numbered 8, after V lost 4 bases and J lost 3 bases. The CDR3 nucleotides read TGTGCCAGTAGTAGGCGAGGTCTAGCGGGGGAAGAGACCCAGTACTTC. Translation gives CASSRRGLAGEETQYF. Supplemented by reference TRBV19 and TRBJ2-5, the full variable domain reads DGGITQSPKYLFRKEGQNVTLSCEQNLNHDAMYWYRQDPGQGLRLIYYSQIVNDFQKGDIAEGYSVSREKKESFPLTVTSAQKNPTAFYLCASSRRGLAGEETQYFGPGTRLLVL.

J is TRBJ1-1 and V is TRBV30; 7 positions match TRBD1. Per the germline V gene, CDR1 is GTSNPN and CDR2 is SVGIG (reference sequence). V lost 4 bases, J lost 5 bases, and 10 bases stayed unmatched. The CDR3 loop spans 14 amino acids. CDR3 sequence reads: CAWTSTTGKTEAFF. CDR3 bases: TGTGCCTGGACTAGTACGACAGGGAAAACTGAAGCTTTCTTT. Drawing the rest from reference TRBV30 and TRBJ1-1, the complete variable domain is SQTIHQWPATLVQPVGSPLSLECTVEGTSNPNLYWYRQAAGRGLQLLFYSVGIGQISSEVPQNLSASRPQDRQFILSSKKLLLSDSGFYLCAWTSTTGKTEAFFGQGTRLTVV.

This chain uses TRBV7-8 with TRBJ2-7; 7 positions match TRBD1. This CDR3 spans 15 amino acids. V was clipped by 6 bases and J by 2 bases; unmatched bases: 10. Germline lookup yields CDR1 SGHVS and CDR2 FQNEAQ. The CDR3 DNA reads as TGTGCCAGCAGTTCAACCCAGACAGGGACCTACGAGCAGTACTTC. Translated, it gives CASSSTQTGTYEQYF. Filled out from reference TRBV7-8 and TRBJ2-7, the complete variable domain reads GAGVSQSPRYKVAKRGQDVALRCDPISGHVSLFWYQQALGQGPEFLTYFQNEAQLDKSGLPSDRFFAERPEGSVSTLKIQRTQQEDSAVYLCASSSTQTGTYEQYFGPGTRLTVT.

This clone came up once. The V gene is TRBV11-1, the J gene TRBJ2-5; D is possibly TRBD1 or TRBD2 (5 bases each). The length of the CDR3 is 15 residues. The germline V and J ends were trimmed by 1 base and 4 bases, with 13 bases remaining between them. CDR1 is SGHAT and CDR2 is FQDESV in the germline V gene (reference sequence). The CDR3 protein is CASSLEGTGSETQYF. The CDR3 bases are TGTGCCAGCAGCTTAGAGGGGACGGGATCAGAGACCCAGTACTTC.

The chain recombines TRBV28 with TRBJ2-3; D is uncertain. V lost 3 bases and J lost 2, with 3 bases in between. The CDR3 runs to 12 residues. Germline V gene lookup returns CDR1 MDHEN and CDR2 SYDVKM. The CDR3 nucleotides read TGTGCCAGCAGTTTGAACACAGATACGCAGTATTTT. Protein sequence: CASSLNTDTQYF.

The chain employs TRBV5-4 and TRBJ2-1; 7 positions agree with TRBD1. This CDR3 has 15 amino acids. V gave up 3 bases and J gave up 5 bases; unmatched junction bases: 8. Germline CDR1 SGHNT, CDR2 YYREEE (reference sequence). The CDR3 DNA is TGTGCCAGCAGCTCCAGGACAGGTGGGGACAATGAGCAGTTCTTC. It translates to CASSSRTGGDNEQFF.

The chain links TRBV5-4 to TRBJ1-1, with D possibly matching TRBD1 (6 bases). The CDR3 spans 14 residues. Trimming shortened V by 4 bases and J by 1 base, and 11 bases separated the two germline ends. The germline gives CDR1 SGHNT, CDR2 YYREEE (reference sequence). This CDR3 is CASSPGGPNTEAFF. DNA of the CDR3: TGTGCCAGCAGCCCGGGGGGGCCGAACACTGAAGCTTTCTTT.

The chain links TRBV5-1 to TRBJ2-3, with D unresolved. Trimming left V 1 base short and J 1 base short, with 10 bases between. Looked up from germline, CDR1 is SGHRS and CDR2 is YFSETQ. The CDR3 length is 15 residues. The CDR3 bases are TGCGCCAGCAGCTTGAACGGTAGGGGCACAGATACGCAGTATTTT. It encodes CASSLNGRGTDTQYF.

The chain has TRBV7-9 and TRBJ2-5; 7 positions match TRBD1. The germline V gene has CDR1 SEHNR and CDR2 FQNEAQ (reference sequence). V shed 5 bases, J shed 4 bases, and the junction held 7 bases outside the gene matches. CDR3 length: 14 residues. The CDR3 sequence: CASSLPGQTETQYF. CDR3 coding DNA: TGTGCCAGCAGCCTACCGGGACAGACAGAGACCCAGTACTTC.

The chain links TRBV7-2 to TRBJ2-1; TRBD2 might be the D (7 bases). This CDR3 region has 15 residues. The V gene lost 5 bases and the J gene lost 0 bases, with 11 bases spanning the gap. From germline, CDR1 is SGHTA and CDR2 FQGNSA. CDR3 loop: CASSPGGDSYNEQFF. In DNA, the CDR3 is TGTGCCAGCAGCCCGGGGGGCGACTCCTACAATGAGCAGTTCTTC.

The chain is built from TRBV7-9 and TRBJ1-2; perhaps TRBD1 as D (5 bases). CDR1 is SEHNR, CDR2 FQNEAQ, per germline (reference sequence). The V and J ends lost 5 bases and 1 base respectively, with 14 bases between them. This CDR3 has 15 residues. The CDR3 bases are TGTGCCAGCAGCCCACCGGAACAGGTTAACTATGGCTACACCTTC. Amino acid sequence: CASSPPEQVNYGYTF. Looking up the rest from reference TRBV7-9 and TRBJ1-2 gives the full variable domain: DTGVSQNPRHKITKRGQNVTFRCDPISEHNRLYWYRQTLGQGPEFLTYFQNEAQLEKSRLLSDRFSAERPKGSFSTLEIQRTEQGDSAMYLCASSPPEQVNYGYTFGSGTRLTVV.

The gene calls are TRBV30 and TRBJ2-1; 7 bases line up with TRBD2. This CDR3 comprises 13 residues. The V gene's germline CDR1 is GTSNPN and CDR2 SVGIG (reference sequence). V shed 5 bases and J 8 bases; nucleotides not matched to a gene: 9. CDR3 DNA: TGTGCCTGGGGGGAGGGGCTAGCCTATGAGCAGTTCTTC. Amino acids: CAWGEGLAYEQFF.

This chain uses TRBV21-1 with TRBJ1-5; the DNA was not compared with TRBD1, the D call given in the table. TRBV21-1 is a pseudogene. The length of the CDR3 is 19 residues. The CDR3 spells CASSPMVQGPRHSNQPQHF. In DNA, the CDR3 is TGTGCCAGCAGCCCCATGGTGCAGGGGCCCCGCCATAGCAATCAGCCCCAGCATTTT.

The J gene is TRBJ2-7, the V gene TRBV11-2; the match to TRBD1 covers 7 bases. Germline CDR1 SGHAT, CDR2 FQNNGV. V was clipped by 0 bases and J by 2 bases; unmatched bases: 4. This CDR3 has 15 residues. The CDR3 nucleotides are TGTGCCAGCAGCTTAGATCCCGGACAGGCCTACGAGCAGTACTTC. It encodes CASSLDPGQAYEQYF.

On this clone: At one end, the junction sequence differs from germline, possibly due to a read error. The chain combines TRBV7-7 with TRBJ2-1; 10 bases are a match to TRBD2. The CDR3 spans 15 residues. Germline CDR1 SSHAT, CDR2 FNYEAQ (reference sequence). The chain's CDR3 is CASSPGTSAFNEQFF. DNA of the CDR3: TGTGCTAGCAGTCCCGGGACTAGCGCCTTCAATGAGCAGTTCTTC. The full variable domain, completed using reference TRBV7-7 and TRBJ2-1, is GAGVSQSPRYKVTKRGQDVTLRCDPISSHATLYWYQQALGQGPEFLTYFNYEAQPDKSGLPSDRFSAERPEGSISTLTIQRTEQRDSAMYRCASSPGTSAFNEQFFGPGTRLTVL.

This sequence joins TRBV15 and TRBJ2-6; no reliable D call. This CDR3 has 13 amino acids. V lost 3 bases and J lost 1, with 1 base in between. The V gene's germline CDR1 is LNHNV and CDR2 YYDKDF (reference sequence). The CDR3, as DNA: TGTGCCACCAGCAGGTCTGGGGCCAACGTCCTGACTTTC. It encodes CATSRSGANVLTF.

The chain employs TRBV23-1 and TRBJ2-1; no clear D gene. TRBV23-1 is filed as an ORF, its function uncertain. Trimming stripped 6 bases from V and 2 bases from J, with 17 bases between. CDR3 size: 16 residues. CDR3 nucleotide sequence: TGCGCCAGCAGACACGCGGCGGAGACGGCCTACAATGAGCAGTTCTTC. It yields the protein CASRHAAETAYNEQFF.

The chain combines TRBV9 with TRBJ2-2; weak D call: TRBD2 (6 bases). V lost 3 bases and J lost 4, with 16 bases in between. The CDR3 has 16 amino acids. Germline values: CDR1 SGDLS, CDR2 YYNGEE. This CDR3 reads CASSATGTPVTGELFF. Written as DNA, the CDR3 is TGTGCCAGCAGCGCGACCGGGACTCCAGTCACCGGGGAGCTGTTTTTT.